Shown below are 20 T cell receptor beta chains from a single sample sequenced in a study of regulatory T cells in long-lasting Graves disease. Time point indicated: newly diagnosed GD, antithyroid drugs for less than 3 months. RNA isolated from PBMCs was used to make the TCR library. Construction of the TCR beta libraries employed iRepertoire HTBI primers in conjunction with Arm-PCR of CDR3 regions. Using its own MiXCR run on the multiplex PCR reads, TCRdb lists one record per CDR3 protein. This sample has hundreds of thousands of distinct CDR3 sequences; approximately 15% occur once, and the top ten carry roughly 10%. These records were also assigned to another study, of T cells in Graves' hyperthyroidism and ophthalmopathy.

The specimen was peripheral blood mononuclear cells (PBMCs), collected at new diagnosis, from a patient treated with antithyroid drugs. The source of these receptors is a man between 25 and 39 years old with Graves disease.

The V call is TRBV18, the J call TRBJ2-5, with TRBD1 matching over 9 bases. V lost 6 bases, J lost 4 bases, and 3 bases stayed unmatched. The CDR3 is 13 amino acids. The germline V gene has CDR1 KGHSH and CDR2 LQKENI. The CDR3 region has the DNA TGTGCCAGCTCGGACAGGGGTGCAGAGACCCAGTACTTC. Translated, it gives CASSDRGAETQYF. Full variable domain (rest looked up from reference TRBV18 and TRBJ2-5): NAGVMQNPRHLVRRRGQEARLRCSPMKGHSHVYWYRQLPEEGLKFMVYLQKENIIDESGMPKERFSAEFPKEGPSILRIQQVVRGDSAAYFCASSDRGAETQYFGPGTRLLVL.

A few counts support this clonotype. The chain couples TRBV6-4 to TRBJ2-3; TRBD2 is a possible D gene (6 bases). This CDR3 spans 15 amino acids. From germline, CDR1 is MRHNA and CDR2 SNTAGT. V lost 4 bases, J lost 2 bases, and 13 bases lay in between. The CDR3 here is CASSVGGTHTDTQYF. The CDR3 nucleotides read TGTGCCAGCAGTGTGGGCGGGACCCACACAGATACGCAGTATTTT.

This rearrangement joins TRBV4-2 to TRBJ2-1; D uncertain. The CDR3 is 16 amino acids. Trimming pared 4 bases from V and 2 bases from J, leaving 15 bases between. Germline V gene data show CDR1 as LGHNA and CDR2 as YNFKEQ. The CDR3 DNA follows: TGTGCCAGCAGCCCAAGACACCCGAGAACCTACAATGAGCAGTTCTTC. It translates to CASSPRHPRTYNEQFF.

This clonotype was observed a few times. The gene calls are TRBV19 and TRBJ1-2; D unclear. Germline CDR1 LNHDA, CDR2 SQIVND (reference sequence). V lost 5 bases, J lost 7 bases, and 20 bases lay in between. This CDR3 region has 15 residues. CDR3 sequence (DNA): TGTGCCAGTAGTTCAACCTCACGGGCCGGATTTGGCTACACCTTC. Translation gives CASSSTSRAGFGYTF.

This chain connects TRBV5-1 to TRBJ2-1, with 9 bases that match TRBD2. The V and J ends lost 6 bases and 0 bases, in that order; junction bases with no gene match: 4. Looked up from germline, CDR1 is SGHRS and CDR2 is YFSETQ. This CDR3 has 15 residues. The CDR3 region is CASTPSGASYNEQFF. CDR3 bases: TGCGCCAGCACCCCTAGCGGGGCCTCCTACAATGAGCAGTTCTTC.

This clonotype was observed many times. The V gene is TRBV5-1, the J gene TRBJ1-4, with 9 bases fitting TRBD1. Germline V gene lookup returns CDR1 SGHRS and CDR2 YFSETQ. After removal of 4 bases from V and 8 bases from J, the junction contained 9 bases not matched to a gene. The CDR3 loop spans 15 amino acids. DNA of the CDR3: TGCGCCAGCAGCGACCGGGACAGGGTAGGGGAAAAACTGTTTTTT. Amino acid sequence: CASSDRDRVGEKLFF.

In its sample, this clonotype was seen many times. The chain links TRBV2 to TRBJ2-1; D remains ambiguous. The DNA matches TRBJ2-5 better at its end, which makes the J call doubtful. This CDR3 has 12 amino acids. CDR1 is SNHLY, CDR2 FYNNEI, per germline. In nucleotides, the CDR3 is TGTGCCAGTGGGTCTTATCAAGAGACCCAGTACTTC. It codes for CASGSYQETQYF.

The table lists this clonotype with a few counts. CDR3 protein: CASSQTEQETQYF. CDR3 bases: TGTGCCAGCTCTCAAACAGAGCAAGAGACCCAGTACTTC. The chain couples TRBV18 to TRBJ2-5; D ambiguous. Deletions cut 6 bases from V and 2 bases from J, with 10 bases between. Germline V gene data show CDR1 as KGHSH and CDR2 as LQKENI. The CDR3 consists of 13 residues.

At least ten counts were recorded for this clonotype. V is TRBV5-1 and J is TRBJ2-7; D is undetermined. The germline V gene has CDR1 SGHRS and CDR2 YFSETQ. Trimming took 4 bases from V and 5 from J, leaving 13 bases between them. The CDR3 has 13 amino acids. The CDR3 here is CASSLSSLDEQYF. DNA for the CDR3: TGCGCCAGCAGCCTCTCCTCTTTGGACGAGCAGTACTTC.

The gene calls are TRBV20-1 and TRBJ1-5; weak D call: TRBD1 (6 bases). The CDR3 loop spans 16 amino acids. V was cut by 2 bases and J by 0 bases, with 14 bases left in between. The germline V gene encodes CDR1 DFQATT and CDR2 SNEGSKA (reference sequence). CDR3 sequence (DNA): TGCAGTGCTAGAAATCGTAGGGGGATTAGCAATCAGCCCCAGCATTTT. This gives the protein CSARNRRGISNQPQHF.

The chain joins TRBV7-8 to TRBJ2-6, with 9 bases fitting TRBD1. Germline V gives CDR1 SGHVS, CDR2 FQNEAQ. The CDR3 is made up of 22 amino acids. With 2 bases clipped from V and 0 bases from J, the junction kept 17 bases outside the gene matches. The CDR3 DNA reads TGTGCCAGCAGCTTACCGGGACGGACAGGGGAACAATCTAGCTCTGGGGCCAACGTCCTGACTTTC. Encoded protein: CASSLPGRTGEQSSSGANVLTF.

This clonotype has a handful of counts. This sequence may be a read error, since a much larger clone differs from it by one base. This sequence joins TRBV6-1 and TRBJ2-7; maybe TRBD2 (6 bases). V shed 5 bases and J shed 7 bases, with 24 bases lying between them. There are 16 residues in the CDR3. Germline CDR1 reads MNHNS; CDR2 reads SASEGT. CDR3 amino acids: CASSPGSEPSYNEQYF. The CDR3 bases are TGTGCCAGCAGTCCCGGGAGCGAGCCCTCCTACAATGAGCAGTACTTC.

This clonotype was observed many times. The genes are TRBV5-6 and TRBJ2-1, with 15 bases lining up with TRBD2. The germline V gene encodes CDR1 SGHDT and CDR2 YYEEEE. The CDR3 sequence is 16 residues long. V shed 6 bases, J shed 7 bases, and the junction held 8 bases outside the gene matches. CDR3 in DNA: TGTGCCAGCATCACAACCGGGACTAGCGGGAGGAATGAGCAGTTCTTC. This codes for CASITTGTSGRNEQFF. Supplemented by reference TRBV5-6 and TRBJ2-1, the full variable domain reads DAGVTQSPTHLIKTRGQQVTLRCSPKSGHDTVSWYQQALGQGPQFIFQYYEEEERQRGNFPDRFSGHQFPNYSSELNVNALLLGDSALYLCASITTGTSGRNEQFFGPGTRLTVL.

The sample holds many counts of this clonotype. The chain combines TRBV27 with TRBJ2-7; D is possibly TRBD1 (6 bases). The length of the CDR3 is 18 residues. Germline CDR1 reads MNHEY; CDR2 reads SMNVEV (reference sequence). With 5 bases removed from V and 3 bases from J, the gap between germline ends came to 26 bases. As DNA, the CDR3 is TGTGCCAGCAGTCCAACCCCCAGGGGTAGTAGGCAGGGCTACGAGCAGTACTTC. This translates into CASSPTPRGSRQGYEQYF.

Ten or more counts support this clonotype. This chain joins TRBV3-1 and TRBJ1-5; D gene unclear. The ends were cut back, 0 bases at V and 7 bases at J, with 13 bases in the middle. CDR1 LGHDT and CDR2 YNNKEL come from the germline V gene (reference sequence). The CDR3 spans 15 residues. The CDR3 is CASSQDSRTFQPQHF. In nucleotides, the CDR3 is TGTGCCAGCAGCCAAGATAGTAGGACGTTCCAGCCCCAGCATTTT.

There are many counts of this clonotype. The chain joins TRBV10-3 to TRBJ2-6, with unresolved D. CDR3 length: 14 residues. Germline loops: CDR1 ENHRY, CDR2 SYGVKD. V lost 7 bases and J 2 bases, leaving 9 bases between the germline ends. CDR3 nucleotides: TGTGCCATCACCCCGCTGGCTGGGGCCAACGTCCTGACTTTC. Protein product: CAITPLAGANVLTF.

A word on this clonotype: Being one base from a much bigger clone, this may be a read error. This chain uses TRBV14 with TRBJ2-1; no clear D gene. The germline V gene encodes CDR1 SGHDN and CDR2 FVKESK. There are 16 residues in the CDR3. CDR3 protein: CASSQETLKRFNVQFF. The CDR3 bases are TGTGCCAGCAGCCAAGAGACTCTGAAACGCTTCAATGTGCAGTTCTTC.

This clonotype was seen many times. The chain links TRBV2 to TRBJ2-2; D is ambiguous. This CDR3 spans 13 amino acids. Germline CDR1 and CDR2: SNHLY and FYNNEI. Deletions cut 2 bases from V and 8 bases from J, with 9 bases between. CDR3 sequence: CASSESARGELFF. CDR3 coding DNA: TGTGCCAGCAGTGAATCCGCCCGAGGGGAGCTGTTTTTT. The complete variable domain, with remaining parts taken from reference TRBV2 and TRBJ2-2, reads EPEVTQTPSHQVTQMGQEVILRCVPISNHLYFYWYRQILGQKVEFLVSFYNNEISEKSEIFDDQFSVERPDGSNFTLKIRSTKLEDSAMYFCASSESARGELFFGEGSRLTVL.

This clonotype was detected many times. The chain uses TRBV12-3 or TRBV12-4 and TRBJ2-2; the D is unclear. The V gene lost 6 bases and the J gene lost 6 bases, with 11 bases spanning the gap. The CDR3 length is 13 residues. The CDR3 region is CASRSDPSGELFF. The CDR3 region has the DNA TGTGCCAGCAGGTCGGACCCATCCGGGGAGCTGTTTTTT.

The chain has TRBV20-1 and TRBJ2-2, with a weak D call TRBD1 (5 bases). This CDR3 spans 12 amino acids. V lost 6 bases and J lost 8, with 13 bases in between. Germline V lookup: CDR1 DFQATT, CDR2 SNEGSKA (reference sequence). The CDR3 DNA sequence: TGCAGTGCACAAGGGGTGGGGGGGGAGCTGTTTTTT. Encoded protein: CSAQGVGGELFF.